The 12 T cell receptor beta chains below come from one sample, sequenced in a study of T cells in Graves' hyperthyroidism and ophthalmopathy. The TCR beta CDR3 regions underwent amplification using RNA transcripts as the source. TCR CDR3 regions were first amplified by RT-PCR with HTBI primers. TCRdb re-derived calls from the multiplex PCR reads in MiXCR, one entry per CDR3 protein. Of hundreds of thousands of distinct CDR3 sequences listed, roughly 20% are singletons. Sequencing was performed on blood. All receptors derive from a man aged 30 to 39 with Graves' ophthalmopathy.

The genes are TRBV20-1 and TRBJ2-3; D gene ambiguous. V lost 5 bases and J 3 bases, leaving 9 bases between the germline ends. Germline CDR1 is DFQATT and CDR2 is SNEGSKA (reference sequence). CDR3 length: 12 amino acids. This CDR3 reads CSARRLTDTQYF. CDR3 DNA: TGCAGTGCTCGCCGACTTACAGATACGCAGTATTTT.

The rearrangement uses TRBV19 and TRBJ2-1; 16 bases fit TRBD2. The CDR3 sequence is 20 residues long. CDR1 LNHDA and CDR2 SQIVND come from the germline V gene (reference sequence). Unmatched junction bases numbered 8, after V lost 3 bases and J lost 0 bases. For the CDR3, the DNA is TGTGCCAGTAGTATTCTTCCGGGACTAGCGGGAGGGGGCTCCTACAATGAGCAGTTCTTC. This sequence encodes CASSILPGLAGGGSYNEQFF. The full variable domain, completed using reference TRBV19 and TRBJ2-1, is DGGITQSPKYLFRKEGQNVTLSCEQNLNHDAMYWYRQDPGQGLRLIYYSQIVNDFQKGDIAEGYSVSREKKESFPLTVTSAQKNPTAFYLCASSILPGLAGGGSYNEQFFGPGTRLTVL.

The table lists this clonotype with a few counts. The chain links TRBV2 to TRBJ1-4; D not certain. Trimming pared 8 bases from V and 7 bases from J, leaving 8 bases between. The CDR3 runs to 11 residues. CDR1 SNHLY and CDR2 FYNNEI come from the germline V gene. CDR3 sequence reads: CASRVPEKLFF. CDR3 DNA: TGTGCCAGCCGGGTTCCTGAAAAACTGTTTTTT.

This clonotype was observed a few times. The chain is built from TRBV6-1 and TRBJ2-7; 10 bases map to TRBD1. The CDR3 loop spans 15 amino acids. The germline V gene has CDR1 MNHNS and CDR2 SASEGT. The ends lost 3 bases at V and 7 bases at J; junction bases unmatched: 9. The CDR3 spells CASSDGATGGLEQYF. The CDR3 DNA sequence: TGTGCCAGCAGTGATGGGGCGACAGGGGGCCTGGAGCAGTACTTC.

This clonotype was counted a few times. This chain uses TRBV7-6 with TRBJ1-2, with 12 bases aligning to TRBD1. CDR1 SGHVS and CDR2 FNYEAQ come from the germline V gene. V gave up 8 bases and J gave up 7 bases; unmatched junction bases: 5. The CDR3 is 13 residues long. CDR3 in DNA: TGTGCCAGCGCGCCGGGACAGGGGGCTGGCTACACCTTC. Amino acids: CASAPGQGAGYTF.

This chain uses TRBV6-1 with TRBJ1-1; D remains unclear. Germline-derived CDR1 and CDR2 are MNHNS and SASEGT. The CDR3 sequence is 14 residues long. The germline V and J ends were trimmed by 7 bases and 1 base, with 13 bases remaining between them. The CDR3 DNA follows: TGTGCCAGCACTAAGAGAGGGCGGAACACTGAAGCTTTCTTT. Translated: CASTKRGRNTEAFF.

This clonotype was observed a handful of times. V and J are TRBV20-1 and TRBJ1-1; TRBD1 matches at 7 bases. Germline CDR1 reads DFQATT; CDR2 reads SNEGSKA (reference sequence). J lost 10 bases, V lost 5 bases, and 4 bases had no gene match. The CDR3 has 10 amino acids. The CDR3: CSAFRDRAFF. The CDR3 DNA sequence: TGCAGTGCTTTCCGGGACAGAGCTTTCTTT.

This clonotype was detected many times. This chain links TRBV11-2 with TRBJ2-3, with 9 bases aligning to TRBD2. The germline V gene encodes CDR1 SGHAT and CDR2 FQNNGV. This CDR3 region has 17 residues. With 2 bases clipped from V and 3 bases from J, the junction kept 9 bases outside the gene matches. DNA of the CDR3: TGTGCCAGCAGCTTATCTAAATCGACTAGCGGTACAGATACGCAGTATTTT. It is translated as CASSLSKSTSGTDTQYF.

This clonotype was observed many times. This chain links TRBV12-3 or TRBV12-4 with TRBJ2-1, with no clear D. The CDR3 is 20 residues long. The V end lost 6 bases, the J end lost 0 bases, and 27 bases lay between the germline ends. The CDR3 nucleotides read TGTGCCAGCAGCCACCCAAGTACCGTCACCCAGTCTGGCTCCTACAATGAGCAGTTCTTC. This gives the protein CASSHPSTVTQSGSYNEQFF.

Concerning this clonotype: This may be a read error, as it is one base from a much larger clone. The chain is built from TRBV28 and TRBJ1-1; D unresolved. With 1 base removed from V and 2 bases from J, the gap between germline ends came to 17 bases. CDR1 and CDR2 from the germline V gene are MDHEN and SYDVKM. The CDR3 runs 17 residues. CDR3 region: CASSLSGRVFINTEAFF. CDR3 DNA: TGTGCCAGCAGTTTATCTGGGAGGGTATTTATAAACACTGAAGCTTTCTTT.

The V call is TRBV18, the J call TRBJ1-3, with 7 bases that match TRBD1. With 0 bases clipped from V and 3 bases from J, the junction kept 8 bases outside the gene matches. Germline assignment: CDR1 KGHSH and CDR2 LQKENI. The CDR3 covers 17 residues. DNA for the CDR3: TGTGCCAGCTCACCACCGCCCCACAGGGGCGATGGAAACACCATATATTTT. Translation gives CASSPPPHRGDGNTIYF.

The chain has TRBV30 and TRBJ2-1; 7 bases map to TRBD1. The trim removed 2 bases at V and 6 bases at J, leaving 4 bases unmatched. The CDR3 runs to 13 residues. Per the germline V gene, CDR1 is GTSNPN and CDR2 is SVGIG (reference sequence). CDR3 protein: CAWSRQGFNEQFF. The CDR3 coding sequence is TGTGCCTGGAGTCGACAGGGTTTCAATGAGCAGTTCTTC.